One sample yielded the 18 T cell receptor beta chains listed below, sequenced in a study of radiotherapy plus CTLA-4 blockade in lung cancer. Generated by immunoSEQ multiplex PCR, the TCRdb table keeps only in-frame clones and is missing some. In the table there are some 60,000 clones, approximately 80% of which are singletons. This material consisted of peripheral blood, taken from a patient treated with radiotherapy plus ipilimumab. Source of these receptors: a human donor with non-small cell lung cancer who had a complete response to radiotherapy plus ipilimumab.

The chain employs TRBV7-8 and TRBJ1-1; 7 nucleotides line up with TRBD1. Germline V lookup: CDR1 SGHVS, CDR2 FQNEAQ. The CDR3 extends over 16 amino acids. Unmatched junction bases numbered 16, after V lost 2 bases and J lost 10 bases. The CDR3: CASSLSKTGPRSRAFF. In DNA, the CDR3 is TGTGCCAGCAGCTTATCTAAGACAGGGCCCCGGTCTCGAGCTTTCTTT.

V and J are TRBV5-8 and TRBJ1-5; maybe TRBD1 (5 bases). The germline CDR1 and CDR2 sequences are SGHTS and YDEGEE. The CDR3 is made up of 15 amino acids. V was pared by 0 bases and J by 5 bases, with 12 bases between. The CDR3 loop reads CASSLVGTRDQPQHF. CDR3 coding DNA: TGTGCCAGCAGCTTGGTTGGGACTAGAGATCAGCCCCAGCATTTT.

The rearrangement links TRBV7-9 to TRBJ1-4; 8 bases align to TRBD1. The V gene's germline CDR1 is SEHNR and CDR2 FQNEAQ (reference sequence). The CDR3 has 14 residues. The junction had 2 bases not matched to a gene; V was cut back by 2 bases and J by 6 bases. CDR3 in DNA: TGTGCCAGCAGCTTATTACAGGGGGATGAAAAACTGTTTTTT. This codes for CASSLLQGDEKLFF.

The chain uses TRBV7-9 and TRBJ2-1; D ambiguous. Germline values: CDR1 SEHNR, CDR2 FQNEAQ (reference sequence). The CDR3 has 13 amino acids. Trimming stripped 4 bases from V and 0 bases from J, with 4 bases between. The CDR3 here is CASSSGSYNEQFF. For the CDR3, the DNA is TGTGCCAGCAGCTCCGGCTCCTACAATGAGCAGTTCTTC.

The rearrangement joins TRBV7-6 to TRBJ2-2, with D hard to call. CDR1 and CDR2 from the germline V gene are SGHVS and FNYEAQ. The germline V and J ends were trimmed by 4 bases and 6 bases, with 9 bases remaining between them. CDR3 length: 13 amino acids. The CDR3 here is CASSSIQAGELFF. In DNA form, the CDR3 reads TGTGCCAGCAGCTCAATTCAGGCCGGGGAGCTGTTTTTT.

This chain connects TRBV9 to TRBJ2-5; TRBD2 aligns across 12 bases. CDR3 size: 17 residues. Germline V gives CDR1 SGDLS, CDR2 YYNGEE. The V and J ends lost 0 bases and 2 bases, in that order; junction bases with no gene match: 5. The CDR3 bases are TGTGCCAGCAGCGTAGCACTAGCGGGGGGTGGGCAAGAGACCCAGTACTTC. This codes for CASSVALAGGGQETQYF. Full variable domain (outside the CDR3, taken from reference TRBV9 and TRBJ2-5): DSGVTQTPKHLITATGQRVTLRCSPRSGDLSVYWYQQSLDQGLQFLIQYYNGEERAKGNILERFSAQQFPDLHSELNLSSLELGDSALYFCASSVALAGGGQETQYFGPGTRLLVL.

The J gene is TRBJ2-7, the V gene TRBV4-1, with D unresolved. The V gene lost 0 bases and the J gene lost 0 bases, with 6 bases spanning the gap. The CDR3 covers 14 residues. In germline, CDR1 is MGHRA, CDR2 YSYEKL. Here the CDR3 reads CASSQDVSSYEQYF. DNA for the CDR3: TGCGCCAGCAGCCAAGATGTTAGCTCCTACGAGCAGTACTTC.

The rearrangement uses TRBV5-4 and TRBJ2-3; 7 bases match TRBD2. The CDR3 is made up of 16 amino acids. Germline CDR1 SGHNT, CDR2 YYREEE (reference sequence). Unmatched junction bases numbered 13, after V lost 5 bases and J lost 4 bases. CDR3 loop: CASSTGLVVAPDTQYF. Written as DNA, the CDR3 is TGTGCCAGCAGTACCGGACTAGTAGTAGCCCCAGATACGCAGTATTTT.

The J gene is TRBJ2-7, the V gene TRBV28, with 9 bases lining up with TRBD1. The germline V gene encodes CDR1 MDHEN and CDR2 SYDVKM. V lost 2 bases and J lost 2; bases outside the gene matches: 1. The CDR3 totals 14 residues. The CDR3 DNA follows: TGTGCCAGCAGTTTAGGGGACAGGGCCTACGAGCAGTACTTC. This sequence encodes CASSLGDRAYEQYF.

The CDR3 sequence is CASSLAPGQGAFGNIQYF. DNA for the CDR3: TGTGCCAGCAGCTTAGCGCCGGGACAGGGGGCGTTCGGAAACATTCAGTACTTC. This chain uses TRBV7-2 with TRBJ2-4, with 12 bases lining up with TRBD1. The CDR3 spans 18 residues. The ends lost 0 bases at V and 6 bases at J; junction bases unmatched: 9. CDR1 is SGHTA, CDR2 FQGNSA, per germline. The variable domain in full, completed from reference TRBV7-2 and TRBJ2-4, reads GAGVSQSPSNKVTEKGKDVELRCDPISGHTALYWYRQSLGQGLEFLIYFQGNSAPDKSGLPSDRFSAERTGGSVSTLTIQRTQQEDSAVYLCASSLAPGQGAFGNIQYFGAGTRLSVL.

V usage is TRBV15 and J usage is TRBJ1-1; 7 nucleotides match TRBD1. Germline CDR1 and CDR2: LNHNV and YYDKDF (reference sequence). The CDR3 spans 16 residues. V trimming: 1 base; J trimming: 7 bases; junction bases outside the gene matches: 12. The CDR3 here is CATSRGVGRGLVEAFF. In DNA, the CDR3 is TGTGCCACCAGCAGAGGGGTCGGCAGGGGGTTGGTTGAAGCTTTCTTT.

This clone was found once. The CDR3 DNA reads as TGTGCCAGTAGTATAGGGGCCCTTCGAGAGACCCAGTACTTC. Protein product: CASSIGALRETQYF. The chain is built from TRBV19 and TRBJ2-5; no definite D call. CDR1 is LNHDA and CDR2 is SQIVND in the germline V gene (reference sequence). The CDR3 consists of 14 residues. The V and J ends lost 1 base and 4 bases respectively, with 10 bases between them.

The J gene is TRBJ2-2, the V gene TRBV5-1; 9 nucleotides align to TRBD2. The germline V gene has CDR1 SGHRS and CDR2 YFSETQ. Trimming cost V 2 bases and J 2 bases; bases outside gene matches: 4. CDR3 length equals 16 residues. Here the CDR3 DNA reads TGCGCCAGCAGCTTTATAGCGGGGGCCAACACCGGGGAGCTGTTTTTT. Translation gives CASSFIAGANTGELFF.

This clone showed up just a few times. The J gene is TRBJ2-1, the V gene TRBV4-1; D is possibly TRBD2 (6 bases). Per the germline V gene, CDR1 is MGHRA and CDR2 is YSYEKL. The CDR3 length is 18 residues. With 1 base removed from V and 7 bases from J, the gap between germline ends came to 23 bases. Here the CDR3 reads CASSQGILTRLLKNEQFF. The CDR3 nucleotides are TGCGCCAGCAGCCAAGGAATCCTGACTAGGTTGCTTAAGAATGAGCAGTTCTTC.

The V and J genes are TRBV30 and TRBJ1-4, with D uncertain. The CDR3 runs to 13 residues. The V end lost 2 bases, the J end lost 4 bases, and 8 bases lay between the germline ends. The germline V gene encodes CDR1 GTSNPN and CDR2 SVGIG (reference sequence). This chain's CDR3 is CAWSLQVNEKLFF. DNA for the CDR3: TGTGCCTGGAGTCTGCAGGTTAATGAAAAACTGTTTTTT.

The rearrangement links TRBV27 to TRBJ2-2, with D tentatively TRBD1 (7 bases). The CDR3 has 16 amino acids. V was clipped by 3 bases and J by 4 bases, with 15 bases between them. From germline, CDR1 is MNHEY and CDR2 SMNVEV (reference sequence). The CDR3 coding sequence is TGTGCCAGCAGTTTTAAGACAGGGAGGAGCACCGGGGAGCTGTTTTTT. It translates to CASSFKTGRSTGELFF.

J is TRBJ1-5 and V is TRBV4-3, with D possibly matching TRBD1 (5 bases). The CDR3 is 19 amino acids. The germline V gene encodes CDR1 LGHNA and CDR2 YSLEER. V was shortened by 0 bases and J by 2 bases, with 20 bases between the two germline ends. DNA for the CDR3: TGCGCCAGCAGCCAAGATTGGGGGGGGACTGAAAGTGGCAATCAGCCCCAGCATTTT. Protein product: CASSQDWGGTESGNQPQHF.

The rearrangement joins TRBV7-6 to TRBJ2-3; 8 positions match TRBD1. This CDR3 contains 13 residues. The germline V gene has CDR1 SGHVS and CDR2 FNYEAQ. After removal of 6 bases from V and 5 bases from J, the junction contained 4 bases not matched to a gene. DNA of the CDR3: TGTGCCAGCAGGGTACAGGGGGAAGATACGCAGTATTTT. This codes for CASRVQGEDTQYF.